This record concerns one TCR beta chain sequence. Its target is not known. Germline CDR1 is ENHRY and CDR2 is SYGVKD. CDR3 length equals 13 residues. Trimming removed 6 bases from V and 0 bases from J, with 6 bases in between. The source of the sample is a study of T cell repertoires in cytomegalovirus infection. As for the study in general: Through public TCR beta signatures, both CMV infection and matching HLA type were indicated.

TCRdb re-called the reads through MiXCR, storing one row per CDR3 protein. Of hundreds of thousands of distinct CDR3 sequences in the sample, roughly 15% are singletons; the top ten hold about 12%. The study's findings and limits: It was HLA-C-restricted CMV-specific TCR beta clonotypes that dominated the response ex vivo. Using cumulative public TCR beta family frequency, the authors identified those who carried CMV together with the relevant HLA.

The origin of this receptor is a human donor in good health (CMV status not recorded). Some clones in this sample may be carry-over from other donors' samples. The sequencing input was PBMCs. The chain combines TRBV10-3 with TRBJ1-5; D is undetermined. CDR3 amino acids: CAISSNSNQPQHF. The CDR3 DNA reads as TGTGCCATCAGCTCGAATAGCAATCAGCCCCAGCATTTT.